This TCR beta chain was captured by sequencing in a study of blood T cell repertoires in COVID-19. Study summary: In each case, the material was cDNA or gDNA derived from T cells, B-cell-depleted T cells, or PBMCs.

Methods used by the authors: Reference gene primers were amplified, and this amplification served to estimate nucleated cell counts. The protocol was immunoSEQ multiplex PCR, while the TCRdb copy is restricted to in-frame clones and leaves out a portion. That table supplies the V and J calls and clone size; D and trimming were determined from the DNA. The table includes about 38,000 clones, around 95% detected once. CDR3 size: 16 residues. V shed 6 bases, J shed 5 bases, and the junction held 12 bases outside the gene matches. Germline loops: CDR1 LGHNT, CDR2 FRNRAP. Sequencing input: peripheral blood. V and J are TRBV12-5 and TRBJ2-2; 7 positions agree with TRBD2. The receptor was derived from a human donor with active COVID-19. The donor label of this sample is uncertain. CDR3 residues: CASGVSGSGTTGELFF. The DNA of the CDR3 is TGTGCTAGTGGAGTCTCAGGGAGCGGGACGACCGGGGAGCTGTTTTTT.